Below are 31 T cell receptor beta chains sequenced from a single sample in a study of T cells after yellow fever vaccination. TCRdb fed the 5' RACE reads into MiXCR, producing one record per CDR3 protein. This table has 610,000 or so distinct CDR3 sequences, about 12% appearing once. Sequenced material: PBMCs, taken on the day of the yellow fever booster vaccination. The source is a man aged 25 to 40 who received the YFV17D yellow fever vaccine.

The rearrangement uses TRBV20-1 and TRBJ1-1; D gene uncertain. Trimming shortened V by 5 bases and J by 0 bases, and 19 bases separated the two germline ends. The CDR3 is 16 residues long. The germline V gene encodes CDR1 DFQATT and CDR2 SNEGSKA (reference sequence). The CDR3 DNA reads as TGCAGTGCTTACACCTTTATTGGGAACTTGAACACTGAAGCTTTCTTT. It specifies CSAYTFIGNLNTEAFF.

This clonotype turned up a few times. The chain has TRBV14 and TRBJ1-5; D is uncertain. Trimming shortened V by 2 bases and J by 9 bases, and 20 bases separated the two germline ends. Germline V gene sequence: CDR1 SGHDN, CDR2 FVKESK. The length of the CDR3 is 16 residues. CDR3: CASSQPAADPRPPQHF. The DNA of the CDR3 is TGTGCCAGCAGCCAACCGGCGGCCGACCCGCGTCCGCCCCAGCATTTT.

The rearrangement links TRBV19 to TRBJ2-2, with D perhaps TRBD1 (5 bases). The CDR3 has 16 amino acids. Trimming stripped 1 base from V and 6 bases from J, with 15 bases between. Germline V lookup: CDR1 LNHDA, CDR2 SQIVND (reference sequence). This chain's CDR3 is CASSIGQGIDAGELFF. CDR3 DNA: TGTGCCAGTAGTATAGGGCAGGGAATTGATGCCGGGGAGCTGTTTTTT.

In this sample, this clonotype turned up a few times. This rearrangement joins TRBV7-9 to TRBJ2-3, with D uncertain. The CDR3 spans 12 residues. V was trimmed by 5 bases and J by 6 bases, leaving 9 bases between them. Germline CDR1 reads SEHNR; CDR2 reads FQNEAQ (reference sequence). CDR3 amino acids: CASSPPWDTQYF. Written as DNA, the CDR3 is TGTGCCAGCAGCCCCCCCTGGGATACGCAGTATTTT.

This clonotype has at least ten counts. The junction and the germline gene differ at one end; a read error may be behind it. The chain is built from TRBV18 and TRBJ2-5; D is uncertain. Germline loops: CDR1 KGHSH, CDR2 LQKENI. The CDR3 sequence is 13 residues long. This CDR3 reads CATSIRAKETQYF. The CDR3 coding sequence is TGTGCCACCTCAATCCGAGCTAAGGAGACCCAGTACTTC.

This clonotype was seen only a few times. The chain combines TRBV6-2 or TRBV6-3 with TRBJ1-5; D may be TRBD1 (5 bases). The V end lost 8 bases, the J end lost 5 bases, and 19 bases lay between the germline ends. The CDR3 spans 15 residues. Germline CDR1 and CDR2: MNHEY and SVGEGT. The CDR3 DNA reads as TGTGCCAGCCGAATTGGGGACGGCCAGCATCAGCCCCAGCATTTT. Its translation: CASRIGDGQHQPQHF.

The rearrangement uses TRBV5-1 and TRBJ2-1; 7 bases map to TRBD2. The germline gives CDR1 SGHRS, CDR2 YFSETQ. The CDR3 is 16 amino acids. V shed 6 bases, J shed 2 bases, and the junction held 11 bases outside the gene matches. The CDR3 here is CASIPTLAAPYNEQFF. CDR3 DNA sequence: TGCGCCAGCATCCCCACTCTAGCGGCCCCCTACAATGAGCAGTTCTTC.

This chain joins TRBV20-1 and TRBJ2-1, with 10 nucleotides matching TRBD2. The length of the CDR3 is 13 residues. Germline CDR1 is DFQATT and CDR2 is SNEGSKA (reference sequence). CDR3 amino acids: CSGAPSGGNEQFF. The CDR3 nucleotides read TGCAGCGGTGCGCCTAGCGGGGGCAATGAGCAGTTCTTC.

This clonotype was seen more than once but under ten times. The genes are TRBV9 and TRBJ2-7; 10 bases are shared with TRBD2. Per the germline V gene, CDR1 is SGDLS and CDR2 is YYNGEE. This CDR3 has 19 amino acids. Trimming removed 3 bases from V and 3 bases from J; junction bases left unmatched: 18. In DNA form, the CDR3 reads TGTGCCAGCAGCGCGGGAATAGCGGGAGGAGGGTATTTAAGCTACGAGCAGTACTTC. Its translation: CASSAGIAGGGYLSYEQYF.

This clonotype has only a few counts. This chain joins TRBV13 and TRBJ2-7; TRBD1 matches at 9 bases. J gave up 7 bases and V 2 bases, and 12 bases lay outside the gene matches. Germline assignment: CDR1 PRHDT and CDR2 FYEKMQ (reference sequence). The length of the CDR3 is 16 residues. The CDR3 protein is CASSLLGTGPDEEQYF. In DNA form, the CDR3 reads TGTGCCAGCAGCTTATTGGGGACAGGGCCGGATGAGGAGCAGTACTTC.

This clonotype was seen a few times. The J gene is TRBJ1-1, the V gene TRBV6-1; D ambiguous. The CDR3 consists of 13 residues. CDR1 is MNHNS, CDR2 SASEGT, per germline. The ends were cut back, 1 base at V and 3 bases at J, with 6 bases in the middle. The CDR3 sequence is CASSEGVHTEAFF. The CDR3 DNA is TGTGCCAGCAGTGAAGGGGTCCACACTGAAGCTTTCTTT.

This clonotype has a handful of counts. The gene calls are TRBV7-3 and TRBJ2-1; D uncertain. This CDR3 contains 13 residues. V lost 0 bases and J lost 7, with 7 bases in between. Germline V CDR1 and CDR2: SGHTA, FQGTGA. The CDR3 bases are TGTGCCAGCAGCTTAACGAGGAATAATGAGCAGTTCTTC. Its protein is CASSLTRNNEQFF.

J is TRBJ2-1 and V is TRBV5-1; D is undetermined. V was clipped by 0 bases and J by 2 bases, with 9 bases between them. Germline CDR1 is SGHRS and CDR2 is YFSETQ. The CDR3 contains 15 residues. CDR3 in amino acids: CASSLAEVAYNEQFF. The CDR3 DNA follows: TGCGCCAGCAGCTTGGCAGAGGTGGCCTACAATGAGCAGTTCTTC.

Concerning this clonotype: Since a much larger clone is just one base distant, this may be a read error. The chain combines TRBV5-6 with TRBJ2-1; D gene ambiguous. V gave up 2 bases and J gave up 8 bases, with 8 bases separating them. The CDR3 covers 12 residues. Per germline, CDR1 SGHDT and CDR2 YYEEEE. CDR3 loop: CASSFGGDEQFF. CDR3 nucleotide sequence: TGTGCCAGCAGCTTTGGTGGGGATGAGCAGTTCTTC.

This clonotype was picked up a small number of times. The V and J genes are TRBV29-1 and TRBJ1-2; possible D gene TRBD1, 5 bases. The V gene's germline CDR1 is SQVTM and CDR2 ANQGSEA. The ends were cut back, 5 bases at V and 10 bases at J, with 20 bases in the middle. This CDR3 is built from 13 residues. CDR3 residues: CSVHIGLGGNYTF. CDR3 coding DNA: TGCAGCGTTCACATAGGGCTGGGGGGGAACTACACCTTC.

This clonotype was detected only a few times. V is TRBV11-1 and J is TRBJ2-3; 9 bases are shared with TRBD2. CDR1 and CDR2 (germline): SGHAT, FQDESV (reference sequence). The CDR3 is made up of 21 amino acids. The ends lost 4 bases at V and 0 bases at J; junction bases unmatched: 20. DNA for the CDR3: TGTGCCAGCAGCTCAACGACGTGGACTAGCGACACCAGCTCTAGCACAGATACGCAGTATTTT. It yields the protein CASSSTTWTSDTSSSTDTQYF.

The chain recombines TRBV4-2 with TRBJ1-6; D not certain. V was trimmed by 3 bases and J by 7 bases, leaving 7 bases between them. CDR3 length equals 13 residues. Per the germline V gene, CDR1 is LGHNA and CDR2 is YNFKEQ. The chain's CDR3 is CASSHDHNSPLHF. CDR3 DNA sequence: TGTGCCAGCAGCCATGATCACAATTCACCCCTCCACTTT.

This clonotype was detected a few times. V usage is TRBV6-1 and J usage is TRBJ2-1; TRBD2 matches 7 bases. With V trimmed by 6 bases and J by 4 bases, 6 bases remained unmatched. This CDR3 has 14 residues. In germline, CDR1 is MNHNS, CDR2 SASEGT. CDR3 residues: CASSRRELYNEQFF. CDR3 in DNA: TGTGCCAGCAGCCGGCGGGAGCTATACAATGAGCAGTTCTTC.

This chain connects TRBV29-1 to TRBJ2-5; 8 bases agree with TRBD2. Germline V gene lookup returns CDR1 SQVTM and CDR2 ANQGSEA. J gave up 3 bases and V 6 bases, and 3 bases lay outside the gene matches. There are 12 residues in the CDR3. CDR3 DNA sequence: TGCAGCGTCCGGGAGGGGGAAGAGACCCAGTACTTC. Residues: CSVREGEETQYF.

This clonotype showed up just a few times. The rearrangement links TRBV29-1 to TRBJ2-1; D perhaps matches TRBD2 (5 bases). This CDR3 has 12 residues. The germline CDR1 and CDR2 sequences are SQVTM and ANQGSEA. Trimming removed 3 bases at V and 7 bases at J, with 10 bases between. CDR3 residues: CSVEPRGNEQFF. The CDR3 DNA sequence: TGCAGCGTTGAGCCCCGGGGAAATGAGCAGTTCTTC.

The chain links TRBV20-1 to TRBJ1-5; D unclear. The V gene lost 3 bases and the J gene lost 3 bases, with 3 bases spanning the gap. Germline V CDR1 and CDR2: DFQATT, SNEGSKA (reference sequence). The CDR3 is made up of 11 amino acids. The CDR3 DNA sequence: TGCAGTGCTAGCCACAATCAGCCCCAGCATTTT. The encoded protein is CSASHNQPQHF.

This chain links TRBV7-2 with TRBJ1-1; D possibly corresponds to TRBD1 (5 bases). CDR3 length: 15 amino acids. The V end lost 2 bases, the J end lost 10 bases, and 20 bases lay between the germline ends. Germline V CDR1 and CDR2: SGHTA, FQGNSA. DNA of the CDR3: TGTGCCAGCAGCTTAACCGGGGACTTTAATACGGGAGCTTTCTTT. Translating gives CASSLTGDFNTGAFF.

This clonotype has more than one count but fewer than ten. The chain uses TRBV6-6 and TRBJ2-3; D may match TRBD1 or TRBD2 (5 bases each). The germline V gene encodes CDR1 MNHNY and CDR2 SVGAGI (reference sequence). This CDR3 has 12 residues. Trimming shortened V by 5 bases and J by 5 bases, and 8 bases separated the two germline ends. The CDR3 loop reads CASSRDGDTQYF. The CDR3 DNA reads as TGTGCCAGCAGTCGGGACGGAGATACGCAGTATTTT.

This chain uses TRBV20-1 with TRBJ2-1; 13 bases fit TRBD2. With 1 base clipped from V and 7 bases from J, the junction kept 7 bases outside the gene matches. The CDR3 is 16 amino acids. Germline loops: CDR1 DFQATT, CDR2 SNEGSKA (reference sequence). The CDR3: CSARGPPLAGGNEQFF. The CDR3 DNA reads as TGCAGTGCTAGAGGCCCACCACTAGCGGGAGGGAATGAGCAGTTCTTC.

The chain couples TRBV12-3 or TRBV12-4 to TRBJ1-2; D remains ambiguous. The CDR3 is 11 amino acids. Trimming cost V 7 bases and J 2 bases, with 5 bases left between them. As DNA, the CDR3 is TGTGCCAGCACCGAAAACTATGGCTACACCTTC. It translates to CASTENYGYTF.

A few counts support this clonotype. The chain carries TRBV24-1 and TRBJ2-3; possible D gene TRBD1, 5 bases. CDR3 length: 15 residues. Trimming cost V 4 bases and J 0 bases, with 10 bases left between them. Germline CDR1 and CDR2: KGHDR and SFDVKD. The CDR3 region is CATSEPRDSTDTQYF. The CDR3 region has the DNA TGTGCCACCAGTGAACCCAGGGATAGCACAGATACGCAGTATTTT.

This clonotype came up a few times. V usage is TRBV12-3 or TRBV12-4 and J usage is TRBJ2-7; 8 bases align to TRBD1. The length of the CDR3 is 15 residues. With 2 bases clipped from V and 3 bases from J, the junction kept 6 bases outside the gene matches. The CDR3 sequence: CASSLRGQVIYEQYF. The CDR3 nucleotides read TGTGCCAGCAGTTTAAGGGGACAGGTCATCTACGAGCAGTACTTC.

V gene TRBV20-1 combines with J gene TRBJ1-6; 11 positions match TRBD1. Per the germline V gene, CDR1 is DFQATT and CDR2 is SNEGSKA (reference sequence). V gave up 6 bases and J gave up 8 bases; unmatched junction bases: 15. The CDR3 length is 17 residues. Written as DNA, the CDR3 is TGCAGTGCCTCCTTCGGGACAGGGGGACGGGCAGATTCACCCCTCCACTTT. Its translation: CSASFGTGGRADSPLHF.

This clonotype was counted ten times or more. The chain employs TRBV10-3 and TRBJ1-4; D gene unclear. The CDR3 covers 13 residues. Trimming removed 3 bases from V and 5 bases from J, with 7 bases in between. The V gene's germline CDR1 is ENHRY and CDR2 SYGVKD. The CDR3 loop reads CAISEGGNEKLFF. DNA for the CDR3: TGTGCCATCAGTGAAGGCGGGAATGAAAAACTGTTTTTT.

J is TRBJ2-2 and V is TRBV14; 8 nucleotides line up with TRBD2. The CDR3 sequence is 16 residues long. V dropped 4 bases and J dropped 6; count of bases not matched to a gene: 10. CDR1 is SGHDN, CDR2 FVKESK, per germline. As DNA, the CDR3 is TGTGCCAGCAGCCGCGGGGGGCCTACCTTACCCGGGGAGCTGTTTTTT. Protein: CASSRGGPTLPGELFF.

This clonotype was seen more than once but under ten times. The chain is built from TRBV19 and TRBJ2-5, with D possibly TRBD1 on 5 matching bases. There are 15 residues in the CDR3. The V gene's germline CDR1 is LNHDA and CDR2 SQIVND (reference sequence). With 3 bases removed from V and 3 bases from J, the gap between germline ends came to 14 bases. CDR3 loop: CASSIRRGGKETQYF. Written as DNA, the CDR3 is TGTGCCAGTAGTATTCGTAGGGGCGGAAAAGAGACCCAGTACTTC.